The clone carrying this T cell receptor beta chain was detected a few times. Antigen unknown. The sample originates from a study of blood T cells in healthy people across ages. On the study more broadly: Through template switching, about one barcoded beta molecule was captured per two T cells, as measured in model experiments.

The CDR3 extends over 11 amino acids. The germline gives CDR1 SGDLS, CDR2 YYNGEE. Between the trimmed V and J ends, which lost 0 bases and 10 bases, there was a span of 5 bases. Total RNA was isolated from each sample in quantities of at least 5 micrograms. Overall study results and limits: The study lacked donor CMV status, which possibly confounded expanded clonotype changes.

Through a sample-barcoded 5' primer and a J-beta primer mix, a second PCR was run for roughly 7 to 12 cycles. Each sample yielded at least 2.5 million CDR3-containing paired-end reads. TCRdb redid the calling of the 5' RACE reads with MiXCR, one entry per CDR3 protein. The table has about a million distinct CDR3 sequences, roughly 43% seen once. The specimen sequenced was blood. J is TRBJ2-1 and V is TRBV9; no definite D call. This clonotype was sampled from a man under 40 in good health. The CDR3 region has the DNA TGTGCCAGCAGCGTAGGATCCGAGCAGTTCTTC. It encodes CASSVGSEQFF.